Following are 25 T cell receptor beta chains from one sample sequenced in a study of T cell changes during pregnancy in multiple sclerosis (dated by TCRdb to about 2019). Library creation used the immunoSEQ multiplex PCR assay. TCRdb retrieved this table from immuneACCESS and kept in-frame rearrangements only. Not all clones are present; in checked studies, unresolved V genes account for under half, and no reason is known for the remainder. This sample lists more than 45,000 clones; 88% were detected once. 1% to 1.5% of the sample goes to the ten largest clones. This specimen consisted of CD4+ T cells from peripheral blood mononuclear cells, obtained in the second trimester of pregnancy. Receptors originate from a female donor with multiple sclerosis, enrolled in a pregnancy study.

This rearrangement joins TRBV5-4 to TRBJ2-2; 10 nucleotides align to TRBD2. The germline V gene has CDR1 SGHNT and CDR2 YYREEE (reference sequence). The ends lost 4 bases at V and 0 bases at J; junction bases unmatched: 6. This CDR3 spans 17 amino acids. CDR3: CASSGSLAGPNTGELFF. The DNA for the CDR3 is TGTGCCAGCAGCGGCTCACTAGCGGGGCCGAACACCGGGGAGCTGTTTTTT. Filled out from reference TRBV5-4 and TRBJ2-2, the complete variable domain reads ETGVTQSPTHLIKTRGQQVTLRCSSQSGHNTVSWYQQALGQGPQFIFQYYREEENGRGNFPPRFSGLQFPNYSSELNVNALELDDSALYLCASSGSLAGPNTGELFFGEGSRLTVL.

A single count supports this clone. CDR3 nucleotide sequence: TGTGCCAGCGGGCGGGAGCGGACCGGGGAGCTGTTTTTT. It codes for CASGRERTGELFF. The chain combines TRBV2 with TRBJ2-2; 7 bases align to TRBD2. The CDR3 is made up of 13 amino acids. Germline CDR1 reads SNHLY; CDR2 reads FYNNEI. The trim removed 8 bases at V and 5 bases at J, leaving 5 bases unmatched.

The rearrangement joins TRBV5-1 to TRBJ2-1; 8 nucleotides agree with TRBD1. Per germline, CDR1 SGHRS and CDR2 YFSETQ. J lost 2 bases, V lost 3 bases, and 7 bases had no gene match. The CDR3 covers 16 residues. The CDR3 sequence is CASSWPRTGTYNEQFF. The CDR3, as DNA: TGCGCCAGCAGCTGGCCGAGGACAGGGACCTACAATGAGCAGTTCTTC.

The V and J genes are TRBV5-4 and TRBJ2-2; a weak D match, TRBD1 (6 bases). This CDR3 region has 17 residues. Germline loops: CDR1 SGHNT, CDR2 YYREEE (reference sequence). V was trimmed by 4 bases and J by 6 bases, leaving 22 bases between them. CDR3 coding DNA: TGTGCCAGCAGCAGCCGGGGTGGGGGCAGTGAGGCCGGGGAGCTGTTTTTT. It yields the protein CASSSRGGGSEAGELFF.

CDR3 loop: CASSELPHYGYTF. CDR3 DNA: TGTGCCAGCAGTGAACTACCCCATTATGGCTACACCTTC. The rearrangement uses TRBV6-1 and TRBJ1-2; D uncertain. With 2 bases removed from V and 5 bases from J, the gap between germline ends came to 9 bases. The CDR3 totals 13 residues. Germline CDR1 reads MNHNS; CDR2 reads SASEGT.

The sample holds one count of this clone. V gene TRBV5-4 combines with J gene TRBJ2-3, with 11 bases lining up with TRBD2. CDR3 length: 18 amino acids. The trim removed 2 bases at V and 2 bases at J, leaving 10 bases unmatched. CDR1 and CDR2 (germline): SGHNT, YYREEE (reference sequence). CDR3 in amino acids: CASSLPTSGTVLTDTQYF. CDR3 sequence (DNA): TGTGCCAGCAGCTTACCGACTAGCGGGACCGTACTCACAGATACGCAGTATTTT.

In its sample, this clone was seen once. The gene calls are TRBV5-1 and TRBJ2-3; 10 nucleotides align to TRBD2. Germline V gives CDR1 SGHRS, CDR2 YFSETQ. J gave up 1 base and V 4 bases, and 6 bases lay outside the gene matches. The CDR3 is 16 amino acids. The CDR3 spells CASSLLAGGRTDTQYF. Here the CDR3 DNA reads TGCGCCAGCAGCCTGTTAGCGGGAGGACGCACAGATACGCAGTATTTT.

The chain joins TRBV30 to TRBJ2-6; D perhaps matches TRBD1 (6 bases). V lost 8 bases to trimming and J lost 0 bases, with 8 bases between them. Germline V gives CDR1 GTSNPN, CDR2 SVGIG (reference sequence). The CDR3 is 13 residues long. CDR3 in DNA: TGTGCCCTGGACAGCTCTGGGGCCAACGTCCTGACTTTC. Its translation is CALDSSGANVLTF.

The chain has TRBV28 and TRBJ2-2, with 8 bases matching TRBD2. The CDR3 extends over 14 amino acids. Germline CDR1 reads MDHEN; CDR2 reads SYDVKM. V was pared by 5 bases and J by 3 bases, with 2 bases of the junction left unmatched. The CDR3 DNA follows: TGTGCCAGCAGTACGGGGGGGGACACCGGGGAGCTGTTTTTT. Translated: CASSTGGDTGELFF.

The CDR3 sequence: CASSNNAGVEKLFF. The DNA of the CDR3 is TGTGCCAGCAGCAACAATGCCGGGGTTGAAAAACTGTTTTTT. The chain couples TRBV11-1 to TRBJ1-4; no definite D call. Trimming stripped 5 bases from V and 7 bases from J, with 14 bases between. CDR1 is SGHAT, CDR2 FQDESV, per germline (reference sequence). This CDR3 contains 14 residues. Filled out from reference TRBV11-1 and TRBJ1-4, the complete variable domain reads EAEVAQSPRYKITEKSQAVAFWCDPISGHATLYWYRQILGQGPELLVQFQDESVVDDSQLPKDRFSAERLKGVDSTLKIQPAELGDSAMYLCASSNNAGVEKLFFGSGTQLSVL.

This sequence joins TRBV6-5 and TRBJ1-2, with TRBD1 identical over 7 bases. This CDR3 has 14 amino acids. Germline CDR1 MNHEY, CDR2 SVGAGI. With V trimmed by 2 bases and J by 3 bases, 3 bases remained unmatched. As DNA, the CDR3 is TGTGCCAGCAGTTACAGGGGGCGCGACTATGGCTACACCTTC. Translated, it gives CASSYRGRDYGYTF.

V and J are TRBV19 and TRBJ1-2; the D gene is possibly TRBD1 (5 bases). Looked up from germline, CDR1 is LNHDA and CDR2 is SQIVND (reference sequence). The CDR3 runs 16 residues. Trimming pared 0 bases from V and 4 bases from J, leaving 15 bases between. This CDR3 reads CASSIDRGGDSYGYTF. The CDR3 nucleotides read TGTGCCAGTAGTATAGATCGGGGCGGGGACTCCTATGGCTACACCTTC.

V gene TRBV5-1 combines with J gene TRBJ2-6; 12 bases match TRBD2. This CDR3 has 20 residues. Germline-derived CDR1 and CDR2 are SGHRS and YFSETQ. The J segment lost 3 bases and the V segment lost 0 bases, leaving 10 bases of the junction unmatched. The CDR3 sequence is CASSLGRLAGGSGGANVLTF. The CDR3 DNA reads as TGCGCCAGCAGCTTGGGGCGTCTAGCGGGAGGGAGCGGTGGGGCCAACGTCCTGACTTTC.

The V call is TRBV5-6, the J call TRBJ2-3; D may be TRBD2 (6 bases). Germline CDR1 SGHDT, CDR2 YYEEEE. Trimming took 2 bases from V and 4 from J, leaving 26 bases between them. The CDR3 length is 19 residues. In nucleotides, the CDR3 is TGTGCCAGCAGCTTCCCGGTTCTTAAGTCCGCTAGCGCCCCAGATACGCAGTATTTT. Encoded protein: CASSFPVLKSASAPDTQYF.

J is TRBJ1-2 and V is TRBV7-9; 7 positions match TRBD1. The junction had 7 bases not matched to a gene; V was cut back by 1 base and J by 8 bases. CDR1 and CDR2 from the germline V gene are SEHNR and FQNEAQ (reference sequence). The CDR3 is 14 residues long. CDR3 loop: CASSLEGAKQGYTF. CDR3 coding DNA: TGTGCCAGCAGCTTAGAGGGGGCGAAACAGGGCTACACCTTC.

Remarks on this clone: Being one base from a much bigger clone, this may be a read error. CDR3 region: CASSPDRNYGYTF. CDR3 DNA sequence: TGTGCCAGCAGCCCCGACAGGAACTATGGCTACACCTTC. The chain has TRBV7-2 and TRBJ1-2; TRBD1 is a possible D gene (6 bases). V shed 5 bases and J shed 2 bases, with 9 bases lying between them. Per germline, CDR1 SGHTA and CDR2 FQGNSA. CDR3 length equals 13 residues.

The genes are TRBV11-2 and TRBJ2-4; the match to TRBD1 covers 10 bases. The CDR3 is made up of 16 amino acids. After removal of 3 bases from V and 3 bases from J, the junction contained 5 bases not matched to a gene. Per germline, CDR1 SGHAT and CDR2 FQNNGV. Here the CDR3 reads CASSFRDRGNKNIQYF. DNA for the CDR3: TGTGCCAGCAGCTTCCGGGACAGGGGAAACAAAAACATTCAGTACTTC.

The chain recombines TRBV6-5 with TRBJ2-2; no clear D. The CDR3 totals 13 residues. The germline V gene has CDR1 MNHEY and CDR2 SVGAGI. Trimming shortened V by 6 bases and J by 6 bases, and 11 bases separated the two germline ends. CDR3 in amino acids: CASRRPRAGELFF. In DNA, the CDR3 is TGTGCCAGCAGGCGCCCCCGGGCCGGGGAGCTGTTTTTT.

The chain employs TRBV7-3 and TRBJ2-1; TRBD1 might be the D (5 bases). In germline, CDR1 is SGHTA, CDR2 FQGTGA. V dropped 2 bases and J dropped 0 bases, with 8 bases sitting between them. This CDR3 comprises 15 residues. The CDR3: CASSLGRASYNEQFF. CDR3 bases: TGTGCCAGCAGCTTAGGCAGGGCCTCCTACAATGAGCAGTTCTTC. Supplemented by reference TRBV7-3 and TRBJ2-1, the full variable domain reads GAGVSQTPSNKVTEKGKYVELRCDPISGHTALYWYRQSLGQGPEFLIYFQGTGAADDSGLPNDRFFAVRPEGSVSTLKIQRTERGDSAVYLCASSLGRASYNEQFFGPGTRLTVL.

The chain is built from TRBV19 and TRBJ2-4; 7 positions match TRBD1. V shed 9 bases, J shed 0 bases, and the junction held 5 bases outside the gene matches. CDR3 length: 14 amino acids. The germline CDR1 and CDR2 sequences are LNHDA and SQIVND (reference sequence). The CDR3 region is CASSTGLAKNIQYF. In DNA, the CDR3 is TGTGCCAGCTCGACAGGGTTAGCCAAAAACATTCAGTACTTC.

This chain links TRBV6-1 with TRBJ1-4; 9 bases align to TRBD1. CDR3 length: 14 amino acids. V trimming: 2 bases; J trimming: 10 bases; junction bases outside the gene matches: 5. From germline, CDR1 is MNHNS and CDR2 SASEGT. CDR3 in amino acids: CASSEIGTGLKLFF. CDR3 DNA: TGTGCCAGCAGTGAAATCGGGACAGGGCTAAAACTGTTTTTT.

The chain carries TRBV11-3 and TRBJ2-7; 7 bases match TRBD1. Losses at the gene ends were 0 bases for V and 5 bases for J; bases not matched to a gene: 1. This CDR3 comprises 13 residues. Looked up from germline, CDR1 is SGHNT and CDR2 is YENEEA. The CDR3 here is CASSLERGHEQYF. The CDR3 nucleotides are TGTGCCAGCAGCTTAGAGAGGGGGCACGAGCAGTACTTC.

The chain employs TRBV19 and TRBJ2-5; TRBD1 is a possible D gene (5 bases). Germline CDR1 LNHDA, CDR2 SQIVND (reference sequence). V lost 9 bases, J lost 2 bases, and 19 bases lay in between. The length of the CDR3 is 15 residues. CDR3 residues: CARRIVGRLQETQYF. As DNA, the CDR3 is TGTGCCAGGCGAATTGTGGGGCGCCTTCAAGAGACCCAGTACTTC.

This CDR3 reads CASSLVGVETDTQYF. As DNA, the CDR3 is TGTGCCAGCAGCTTAGTGGGAGTTGAGACAGATACGCAGTATTTT. This chain connects TRBV11-2 to TRBJ2-3; perhaps TRBD2 as D (5 bases). The V gene lost 1 base and the J gene lost 3 bases, with 11 bases spanning the gap. The CDR3 has 15 amino acids. Germline V lookup: CDR1 SGHAT, CDR2 FQNNGV.

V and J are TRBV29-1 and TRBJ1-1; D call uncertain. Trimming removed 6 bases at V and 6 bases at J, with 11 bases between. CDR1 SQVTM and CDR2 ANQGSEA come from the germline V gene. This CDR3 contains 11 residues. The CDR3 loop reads CSVHGRAEAFF. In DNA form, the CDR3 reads TGCAGCGTCCATGGGCGGGCTGAAGCTTTCTTT. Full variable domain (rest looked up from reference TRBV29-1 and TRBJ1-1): SAVISQKPSRDICQRGTSLTIQCQVDSQVTMMFWYRQQPGQSLTLIATANQGSEATYESGFVIDKFPISRPNLTFSTLTVSNMSPEDSSIYLCSVHGRAEAFFGQGTRLTVV.